This T cell receptor (beta chain) was sequenced during a study of shared clonotypes between healthy human individuals. Whole-study results and caveats: The donor pool, a small one, limited the genetic and exposure-history diversity represented.

The method was immunoSEQ multiplex PCR; TCRdb's version includes in-frame clones alone and lacks a portion of them. The sample has roughly 600,000 clones; roughly 98% are singletons. A note on this clone: As yet, its antigen is unknown.

Selected positively for CCR7 and CD45RO-negative, naive CD8 cells excluded terminally differentiated effector memory CD45RA+ cells. Germline-derived CDR1 and CDR2 are SGHDT and YYEEEE. CDR3 length equals 16 residues. Trimming removed 4 bases from V and 2 bases from J, with 19 bases in between. The chain recombines TRBV5-6 with TRBJ2-7, with D possibly TRBD2 on 6 matching bases. The sequencing sample was made of naive CD8+ T cells sorted from blood. This sequence originates from a man aged 25 to 40 in good health. The CDR3 nucleotides read TGTGCCAGCAGCACCCTCACCGGGACTGGGACCTACGAGCAGTACTTC. This gives the protein CASSTLTGTGTYEQYF.